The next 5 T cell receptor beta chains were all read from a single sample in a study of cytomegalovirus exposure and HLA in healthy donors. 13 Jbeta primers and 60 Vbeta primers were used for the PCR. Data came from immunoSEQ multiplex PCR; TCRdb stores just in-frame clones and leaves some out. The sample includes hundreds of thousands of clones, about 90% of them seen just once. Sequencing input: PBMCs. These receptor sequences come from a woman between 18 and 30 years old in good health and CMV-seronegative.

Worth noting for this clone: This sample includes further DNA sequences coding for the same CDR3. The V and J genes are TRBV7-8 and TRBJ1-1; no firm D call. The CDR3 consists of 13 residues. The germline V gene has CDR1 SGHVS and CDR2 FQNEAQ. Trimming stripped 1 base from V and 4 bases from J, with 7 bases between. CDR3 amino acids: CASSLGGGTEAFF. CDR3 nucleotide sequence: TGTGCCAGCAGCTTAGGTGGAGGCACTGAAGCTTTCTTT.

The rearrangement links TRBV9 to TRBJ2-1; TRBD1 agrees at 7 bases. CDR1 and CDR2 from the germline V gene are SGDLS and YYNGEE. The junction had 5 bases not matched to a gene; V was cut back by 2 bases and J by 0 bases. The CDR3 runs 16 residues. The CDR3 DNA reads TGTGCCAGCAGCGTTGAGGGGGCCGCCTCCTACAATGAGCAGTTCTTC. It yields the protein CASSVEGAASYNEQFF.

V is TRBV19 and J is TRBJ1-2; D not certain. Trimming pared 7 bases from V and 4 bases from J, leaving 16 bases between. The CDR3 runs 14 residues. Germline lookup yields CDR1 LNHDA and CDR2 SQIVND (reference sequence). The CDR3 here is CASTSGLGGYGYTF. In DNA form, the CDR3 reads TGTGCCAGTACCAGTGGGTTAGGAGGCTATGGCTACACCTTC. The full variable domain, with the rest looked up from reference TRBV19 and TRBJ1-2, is DGGITQSPKYLFRKEGQNVTLSCEQNLNHDAMYWYRQDPGQGLRLIYYSQIVNDFQKGDIAEGYSVSREKKESFPLTVTSAQKNPTAFYLCASTSGLGGYGYTFGSGTRLTVV.

The CDR3 bases are TGTGCCAGTAGCCCACCGGGACAGGGAAGGTGGACTGAAGCTTTCTTT. Its protein product is CASSPPGQGRWTEAFF. The chain employs TRBV19 and TRBJ1-1; 9 bases are shared with TRBD1. The ends lost 6 bases at V and 5 bases at J; junction bases unmatched: 13. Germline V gives CDR1 LNHDA, CDR2 SQIVND (reference sequence). There are 16 residues in the CDR3.

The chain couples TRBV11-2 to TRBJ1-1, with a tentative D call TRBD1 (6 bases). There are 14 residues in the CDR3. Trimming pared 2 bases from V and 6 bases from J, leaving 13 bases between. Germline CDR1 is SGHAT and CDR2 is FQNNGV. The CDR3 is CASSLTGNKAEAFF. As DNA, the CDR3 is TGTGCCAGCAGCTTAACAGGGAATAAGGCTGAAGCTTTCTTT. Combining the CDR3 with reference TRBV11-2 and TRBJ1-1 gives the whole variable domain EAGVAQSPRYKIIEKRQSVAFWCNPISGHATLYWYQQILGQGPKLLIQFQNNGVVDDSQLPKDRFSAERLKGVDSTLKIQPAKLEDSAVYLCASSLTGNKAEAFFGQGTRLTVV.